This section outlines one TCR beta chain sequence together with its context. The assay was immunoSEQ multiplex PCR, and TCRdb's table has in-frame clones only and misses some. The table includes fewer than 300,000 clones, 85% detected once. The record originates from a study of blood T cell repertoires in COVID-19. The CDR3 loop spans 15 amino acids. The ends lost 3 bases at V and 2 bases at J; junction bases unmatched: 3. Germline lookup yields CDR1 MNHNS and CDR2 SASEGT. What was sequenced was peripheral blood. The sequence derives from a human donor in a cohort sampled during active COVID-19. The chain is built from TRBV6-1 and TRBJ2-3, with 9 bases lining up with TRBD1. CDR3 protein: CASSDRDRDTDTQYF. CDR3 nucleotides: TGTGCCAGCAGTGACCGGGACAGGGACACAGATACGCAGTATTTT.